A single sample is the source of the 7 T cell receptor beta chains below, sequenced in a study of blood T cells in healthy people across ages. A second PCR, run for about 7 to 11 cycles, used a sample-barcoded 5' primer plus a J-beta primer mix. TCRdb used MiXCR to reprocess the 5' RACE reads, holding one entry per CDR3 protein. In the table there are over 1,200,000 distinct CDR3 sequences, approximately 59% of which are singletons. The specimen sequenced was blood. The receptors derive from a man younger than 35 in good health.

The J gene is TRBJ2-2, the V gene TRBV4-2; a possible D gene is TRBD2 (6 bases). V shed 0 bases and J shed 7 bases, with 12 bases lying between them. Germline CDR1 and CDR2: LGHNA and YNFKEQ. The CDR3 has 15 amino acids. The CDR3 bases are TGTGCCAGCAGCCAAGATATCGGGGGTTTCGGGGAGCTGTTTTTT. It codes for CASSQDIGGFGELFF.

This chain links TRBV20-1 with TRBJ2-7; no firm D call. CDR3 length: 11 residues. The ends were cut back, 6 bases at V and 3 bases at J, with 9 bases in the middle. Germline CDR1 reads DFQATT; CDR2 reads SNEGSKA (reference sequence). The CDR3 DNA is TGCAGTGCCAGCTGGAGCTACGAGCAGTACTTC. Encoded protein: CSASWSYEQYF.

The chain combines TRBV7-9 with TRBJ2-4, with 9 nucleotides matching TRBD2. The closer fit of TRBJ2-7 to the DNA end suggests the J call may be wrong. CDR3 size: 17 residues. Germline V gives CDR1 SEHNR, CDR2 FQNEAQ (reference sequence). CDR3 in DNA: TGTGCCAGCAGCTGGTCCTTAACGACTAGCGGAGCCTACGAGCAGTACTTC. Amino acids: CASSWSLTTSGAYEQYF.

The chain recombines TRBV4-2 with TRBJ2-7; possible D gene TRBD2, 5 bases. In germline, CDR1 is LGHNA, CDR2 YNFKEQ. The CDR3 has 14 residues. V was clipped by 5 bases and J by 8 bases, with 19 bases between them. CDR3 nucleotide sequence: TGTGCCAGCAGCTTGGGAGAGGGTCTAGACAAGCAGTACTTC. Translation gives CASSLGEGLDKQYF.

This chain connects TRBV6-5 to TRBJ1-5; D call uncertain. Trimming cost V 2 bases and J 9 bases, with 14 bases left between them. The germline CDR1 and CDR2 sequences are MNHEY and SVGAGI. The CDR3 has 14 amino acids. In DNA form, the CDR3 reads TGTGCCAGCAGTTACGCCGCTTCCTCCCCGCCCCAGCATTTT. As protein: CASSYAASSPPQHF.

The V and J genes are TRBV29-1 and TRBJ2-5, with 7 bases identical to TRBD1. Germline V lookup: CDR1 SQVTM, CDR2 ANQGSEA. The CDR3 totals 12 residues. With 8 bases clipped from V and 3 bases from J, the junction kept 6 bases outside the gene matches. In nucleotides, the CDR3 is TGCAGCCTCCCCGGGACAGAAGAGACCCAGTACTTC. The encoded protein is CSLPGTEETQYF.

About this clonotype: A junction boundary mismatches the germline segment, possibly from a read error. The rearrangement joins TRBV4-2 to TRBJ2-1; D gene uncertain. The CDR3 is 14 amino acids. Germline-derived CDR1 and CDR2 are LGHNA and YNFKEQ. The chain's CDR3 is CASSQVGSFNEQFF. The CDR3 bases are TGTGCCAGCAGCCAAGTTGGGTCCTTCAATGAGCAGTTCTTC.